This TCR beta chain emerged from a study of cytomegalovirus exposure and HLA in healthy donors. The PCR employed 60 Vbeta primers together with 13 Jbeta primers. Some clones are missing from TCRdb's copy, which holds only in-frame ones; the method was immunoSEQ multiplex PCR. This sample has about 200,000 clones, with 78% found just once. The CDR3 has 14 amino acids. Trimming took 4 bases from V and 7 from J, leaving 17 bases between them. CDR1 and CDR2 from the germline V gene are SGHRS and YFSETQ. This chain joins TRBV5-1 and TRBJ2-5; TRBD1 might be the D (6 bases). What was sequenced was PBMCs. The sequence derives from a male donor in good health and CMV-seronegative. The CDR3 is CASSLDLDSGTQYF. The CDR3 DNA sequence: TGCGCCAGCAGCCTAGACTTGGACAGTGGGACCCAGTACTTC.